The next 26 T cell receptor beta chains were all read from a single sample in a study of shared clonotypes between healthy human individuals. The naive CD8 fraction comprised CD45RO-negative cells positively selected for CCR7 and excluded terminally differentiated effector memory CD45RA+ cells. Assay: immunoSEQ multiplex PCR; the TCRdb copy retains only in-frame clones and omits some. The table lists about 1,800,000 clones, about 94% of them singletons. The material sequenced was naive CD8+ T cells sorted from blood. These receptors were collected from a man aged 18 to 29 in good health.

This clone was seen only once. The J gene is TRBJ2-1, the V gene TRBV28; a possible D gene is TRBD1 (7 bases). CDR3 length equals 15 residues. Germline V CDR1 and CDR2: MDHEN, SYDVKM. V lost 2 bases to trimming and J lost 6 bases, with 14 bases between them. The CDR3 reads CASSLRGTEPNEQFF. CDR3 in DNA: TGTGCCAGCAGTTTACGGGGGACAGAACCCAATGAGCAGTTCTTC.

V gene TRBV19 combines with J gene TRBJ2-7; 14 bases match TRBD2. CDR3 size: 16 residues. J gave up 3 bases and V 8 bases, and 9 bases lay outside the gene matches. CDR1 LNHDA and CDR2 SQIVND come from the germline V gene (reference sequence). The CDR3 loop is CASSPPGTSGSYEQYF. CDR3 nucleotide sequence: TGTGCCAGTTCCCCCCCCGGGACTAGCGGGAGCTACGAGCAGTACTTC.

The chain is built from TRBV2 and TRBJ1-1; TRBD1 agrees at 8 bases. The germline V gene encodes CDR1 SNHLY and CDR2 FYNNEI. V shed 8 bases, J shed 0 bases, and the junction held 11 bases outside the gene matches. The length of the CDR3 is 16 residues. The CDR3 loop reads CASPKGQEYLNTEAFF. DNA for the CDR3: TGTGCCAGCCCAAAGGGACAGGAGTACTTGAACACTGAAGCTTTCTTT.

This clone was observed once. The CDR3 DNA follows: TGTGCCAGCAGTGAATCGGTTGGCTCCTACAATGAGCAGTTCTTC. As protein: CASSESVGSYNEQFF. J is TRBJ2-1 and V is TRBV2, with D uncertain. Looked up from germline, CDR1 is SNHLY and CDR2 is FYNNEI. The CDR3 sequence is 15 residues long. V was cut by 2 bases and J by 0 bases, with 8 bases left in between.

The chain employs TRBV7-9 and TRBJ2-3; D call uncertain. Germline V gene sequence: CDR1 SEHNR, CDR2 FQNEAQ (reference sequence). The V gene lost 3 bases and the J gene lost 1 base, with 8 bases spanning the gap. This CDR3 region has 14 residues. The CDR3 region is CASSFSSRTDTQYF. The CDR3 bases are TGTGCCAGCAGCTTTTCTTCGCGCACAGATACGCAGTATTTT.

The chain has TRBV14 and TRBJ1-1, with D possibly matching TRBD1 (5 bases). This CDR3 comprises 13 residues. V lost 1 base and J lost 8, with 11 bases in between. Germline loops: CDR1 SGHDN, CDR2 FVKESK. The DNA for the CDR3 is TGTGCCAGCAGCCAAGCTCGGGGCTGGGAAGCTTTCTTT. Its protein is CASSQARGWEAFF.

This chain connects TRBV6-6 to TRBJ2-1; no clear D. Trimming stripped 5 bases from V and 7 bases from J, with 9 bases between. Per the germline V gene, CDR1 is MNHNY and CDR2 is SVGAGI (reference sequence). There are 12 residues in the CDR3. CDR3 amino acids: CASSLSVNEQFF. The CDR3 region has the DNA TGTGCCAGCAGTCTTAGTGTGAATGAGCAGTTCTTC.

The chain joins TRBV28 to TRBJ2-5; 15 bases align to TRBD2. The CDR3 has 18 residues. The germline V gene encodes CDR1 MDHEN and CDR2 SYDVKM. The V segment lost 4 bases and the J segment 0 bases; nucleotides outside the gene matches: 6. The CDR3 loop is CASSYRTSGGAYQETQYF. In DNA, the CDR3 is TGTGCCAGCAGTTACAGGACTAGCGGGGGGGCGTACCAAGAGACCCAGTACTTC.

The gene calls are TRBV27 and TRBJ1-2; 7 nucleotides align to TRBD1. The germline V gene encodes CDR1 MNHEY and CDR2 SMNVEV (reference sequence). CDR3 length equals 15 residues. The V gene end was trimmed by 3 bases and the J gene end by 6 bases; junction bases not matched to a gene: 10. The DNA for the CDR3 is TGTGCCAGCAGTTTTATCCGACAGGGTGTGGATGGCTACACCTTC. This gives the protein CASSFIRQGVDGYTF.

The rearrangement links TRBV30 to TRBJ1-1, with D unclear. Trimming took off 5 bases at V and 1 base at J, with 11 bases between the two ends. The length of the CDR3 is 13 residues. Germline V lookup: CDR1 GTSNPN, CDR2 SVGIG (reference sequence). The CDR3 here is CAWDSMWNTEAFF. The CDR3 DNA is TGTGCCTGGGACTCCATGTGGAACACTGAAGCTTTCTTT.

A remark on this clone: Distinct nucleotide sequences in the sample also encode this CDR3. Written as DNA, the CDR3 is TGTGCCAGCAGCGTAGGAGGAGGGGGAGGGACTGAAGCTTTCTTT. Its protein is CASSVGGGGGTEAFF. The V and J genes are TRBV9 and TRBJ1-1; D is perhaps TRBD1 (6 bases). This CDR3 has 15 amino acids. The germline CDR1 and CDR2 sequences are SGDLS and YYNGEE. Trimming removed 0 bases at V and 5 bases at J, with 14 bases between. The variable domain in full, completed from reference TRBV9 and TRBJ1-1, reads DSGVTQTPKHLITATGQRVTLRCSPRSGDLSVYWYQQSLDQGLQFLIQYYNGEERAKGNILERFSAQQFPDLHSELNLSSLELGDSALYFCASSVGGGGGTEAFFGQGTRLTVV.

A remark on this clone: Within the sample, other DNA sequences also encode this same CDR3. The rearrangement joins TRBV19 to TRBJ2-7; D gene unclear. The CDR3 spans 12 residues. V shed 3 bases and J shed 2 bases, with 5 bases lying between them. Germline CDR1 and CDR2: LNHDA and SQIVND (reference sequence). The CDR3 nucleotides read TGTGCCAGTAGTATCGGGCCCTACGAGCAGTACTTC. Amino acid sequence: CASSIGPYEQYF.

The gene calls are TRBV7-6 and TRBJ2-7; possible D gene TRBD1, 6 bases. This CDR3 region has 16 residues. CDR1 SGHVS and CDR2 FNYEAQ come from the germline V gene. V lost 4 bases and J 3 bases, leaving 19 bases between the germline ends. CDR3 in amino acids: CASSSLMKTGIYEQYF. In nucleotides, the CDR3 is TGTGCCAGCAGCTCTCTAATGAAGACAGGAATCTACGAGCAGTACTTC.

The V call is TRBV4-1, the J call TRBJ1-5; D unresolved. Germline CDR1 MGHRA, CDR2 YSYEKL. The CDR3 has 13 amino acids. Trimming took 1 base from V and 7 from J, leaving 8 bases between them. This CDR3 is CASSQAREQPQHF. The CDR3 DNA reads TGCGCCAGCAGCCAAGCGAGGGAACAGCCCCAGCATTTT.

Worth noting for this clone: Additional DNA sequences in this sample encode the identical CDR3. The chain links TRBV2 to TRBJ2-7; 10 bases are a match to TRBD2. Germline CDR1 is SNHLY and CDR2 is FYNNEI. J gave up 4 bases and V 8 bases, and 5 bases lay outside the gene matches. The CDR3 totals 13 residues. CDR3 amino acids: CASASGRAYEQYF. The CDR3 nucleotides are TGTGCCAGCGCAAGCGGGAGGGCTTACGAGCAGTACTTC.

The V gene is TRBV11-2, the J gene TRBJ2-5; no reliable D call. Trimming cost V 0 bases and J 4 bases, with 12 bases left between them. Germline V gene lookup returns CDR1 SGHAT and CDR2 FQNNGV. This CDR3 is built from 15 residues. CDR3 residues: CASSLDVGTGETQYF. The CDR3 bases are TGTGCCAGCAGCTTAGACGTAGGAACCGGAGAGACCCAGTACTTC. The whole variable domain, remainder taken from reference TRBV11-2 and TRBJ2-5, is EAGVAQSPRYKIIEKRQSVAFWCNPISGHATLYWYQQILGQGPKLLIQFQNNGVVDDSQLPKDRFSAERLKGVDSTLKIQPAKLEDSAVYLCASSLDVGTGETQYFGPGTRLLVL.

The chain couples TRBV13 to TRBJ1-2; the D is unclear. There are 12 residues in the CDR3. In germline, CDR1 is PRHDT, CDR2 FYEKMQ (reference sequence). V shed 5 bases and J shed 7 bases, with 11 bases lying between them. The CDR3 DNA reads TGTGCCAGCAGCCCCGGGCCGAGTGGCTACACCTTC. Translated: CASSPGPSGYTF.

The chain joins TRBV4-3 to TRBJ1-5; D gene ambiguous. This CDR3 has 15 residues. The germline V and J ends were trimmed by 0 bases and 4 bases, with 10 bases remaining between them. Germline lookup yields CDR1 LGHNA and CDR2 YSLEER. The CDR3 reads CASSQDGTVNQPQHF. The CDR3 DNA reads TGCGCCAGCAGCCAAGATGGAACAGTAAATCAGCCCCAGCATTTT.

The rearrangement uses TRBV4-1 and TRBJ2-1; TRBD1 is a possible D gene (6 bases). V was pared by 5 bases and J by 9 bases, with 14 bases between. Germline-derived CDR1 and CDR2 are MGHRA and YSYEKL. The length of the CDR3 is 13 residues. The CDR3 loop is CASSVGLGGEQFF. CDR3 sequence (DNA): TGCGCCAGCAGCGTAGGTCTAGGGGGTGAGCAGTTCTTC.

In this sample, this clone turned up once. V and J are TRBV5-1 and TRBJ2-2, with TRBD2 matching 13 bases. The CDR3 sequence is 16 residues long. The V and J ends lost 4 bases and 6 bases, in that order; junction bases with no gene match: 6. Germline lookup yields CDR1 SGHRS and CDR2 YFSETQ. The CDR3 loop is CASSIGLAGASGELFF. The CDR3 coding sequence is TGCGCCAGCAGCATAGGACTAGCGGGAGCGTCCGGGGAGCTGTTTTTT.

This chain uses TRBV28 with TRBJ2-7; D gene ambiguous. Germline CDR1 and CDR2: MDHEN and SYDVKM. Trimming took off 2 bases at V and 3 bases at J, with 8 bases between the two ends. The CDR3 has 13 residues. The CDR3 region is CASSLSRYYEQYF. In DNA, the CDR3 is TGTGCCAGCAGTTTAAGTCGCTACTACGAGCAGTACTTC.

Comments on this clone: The sample carries other DNA sequences with the same CDR3. The chain links TRBV6-5 to TRBJ2-2; D remains ambiguous. Looked up from germline, CDR1 is MNHEY and CDR2 is SVGAGI. Trimming removed 0 bases at V and 5 bases at J, with 7 bases between. The CDR3 covers 14 residues. The CDR3 protein is CASSYSTETGELFF. As DNA, the CDR3 is TGTGCCAGCAGTTACTCGACGGAGACCGGGGAGCTGTTTTTT.

V usage is TRBV6-6 and J usage is TRBJ2-1; TRBD1 aligns across 10 bases. The ends lost 2 bases at V and 8 bases at J; junction bases unmatched: 3. The CDR3 loop spans 14 amino acids. Looked up from germline, CDR1 is MNHNY and CDR2 is SVGAGI (reference sequence). CDR3 DNA: TGTGCCAGCAGTTACGCGGGACAGGGGTATGAGCAGTTCTTC. This codes for CASSYAGQGYEQFF.

The gene calls are TRBV6-5 and TRBJ2-7; D might be TRBD1 (6 bases). Germline CDR1 and CDR2: MNHEY and SVGAGI. The CDR3 length is 14 residues. The V and J ends lost 5 bases and 0 bases respectively, with 11 bases between them. The DNA for the CDR3 is TGTGCCAGCAGTAGACAGGAGAGCTCCTACGAGCAGTACTTC. This encodes CASSRQESSYEQYF.

This clone was picked up a small number of times. V and J are TRBV10-1 and TRBJ2-2; maybe TRBD2 (5 bases). Germline V gene sequence: CDR1 WNHNN, CDR2 SYGVQD (reference sequence). The CDR3 sequence is 17 residues long. Trimming removed 3 bases at V and 0 bases at J, with 14 bases between. In nucleotides, the CDR3 is TGCGCCAGCAGTGAACGGGGAACTCTCGCGAACACCGGGGAGCTGTTTTTT. Residues: CASSERGTLANTGELFF.

CDR3 amino acids: CASSQVMFEEQVYDEQFF. CDR3 in DNA: TGCGCCAGCAGCCAAGTCATGTTCGAAGAACAAGTTTATGATGAGCAGTTCTTC. The chain couples TRBV4-1 to TRBJ2-1; no definite D call. CDR1 is MGHRA and CDR2 is YSYEKL in the germline V gene. CDR3 length equals 18 residues. Between the trimmed V and J ends, which lost 1 base and 8 bases, there was a span of 24 bases.